The TCR beta chain described here comes from a study of blood T cells in healthy people across ages. Study conclusions and caveats: Measured against age, TCR beta diversity per million T cells decreased in a roughly linear manner.

The second PCR ran 7 to 11 cycles with a sample-barcoded 5' primer and J-beta primers. Unique molecular identifiers of 12 random nucleotides labeled each cDNA. MiXCR was run by TCRdb on the 5' RACE reads, yielding one entry per CDR3 protein. The sample includes about 1,400,000 distinct CDR3 sequences, roughly 40% seen only once; the top ten take 7.9%. Remarks on this clonotype: Its target is unknown.

The sequence was obtained from a woman between 18 and 29 years old in good health. The sample was blood.

The CDR3 is CASSHGAGGNNEQFF. The CDR3 DNA reads TGCGCCAGCAGCCATGGGGCGGGGGGGAACAATGAGCAGTTCTTC. The rearrangement joins TRBV4-1 to TRBJ2-1, with 9 bases fitting TRBD2. CDR1 is MGHRA, CDR2 YSYEKL, per germline. The V and J ends lost 3 bases and 5 bases, in that order; junction bases with no gene match: 5. The CDR3 runs 15 residues.